This T cell receptor (beta chain) was retrieved from a study of post-analysis software for immune sequencing data. Study conclusions and caveats: Relative to controls, patients had about five TRBV segments at higher frequency, with TRBV5-6, TRBV5-1 and TRBV20-1 among these.

Germline CDR1 and CDR2: SGHDT and YYEEEE. The length of the CDR3 is 16 residues. V lost 4 bases, J lost 4 bases, and 8 bases stayed unmatched. Note on this clonotype: Its antigen is not identified.

The authors incorporated unique molecular identifiers into the TCR beta cDNA libraries. One entry per CDR3 protein results from TCRdb running MiXCR on the PCR reads. This table has 750,000 to 950,000 distinct CDR3 sequences, approximately 53% appearing once. The material sequenced was blood. The TCR originated in a girl under 18 with multiple sclerosis. The J gene is TRBJ2-1, the V gene TRBV5-6; 10 bases fit TRBD2. The CDR3 is CASSITTSGVYNEQFF. CDR3 bases: TGTGCCAGCAGCATCACAACTAGCGGGGTATACAATGAGCAGTTCTTC.